Sequencing of this TCR beta chain was carried out in a study of CD8+CD57+ T cells in acquired aplastic anemia. Study summary: Sorted CD4+ and CD8+ cells gave a mean 3.2 ug DNA, range about 0.2 to 27.4 ug.

TCR beta VDJ and CDR3 profiles were obtained from a genomic DNA template. TCRdb fed the reads into MiXCR, producing one record per CDR3 protein. The sample records a few hundred thousand distinct CDR3 sequences, 60% to 80% being singletons. The germline gives CDR1 MNHNY, CDR2 SVGAGI (reference sequence). CDR3 size: 13 residues. V was pared by 4 bases and J by 1 base, with 7 bases between. This sequence was found in a human donor in good health, serving as a control. The chain uses TRBV6-6 and TRBJ1-1; D is undetermined. The source material was sorted CD4+, CD8+, or CD8+CD57+ T cells (not recorded which) from PBMCs. Here the CDR3 DNA reads TGTGCCAGCAGTTTGCACGGGAACACTGAAGCTTTCTTT. Amino acids: CASSLHGNTEAFF.